The clone carrying this TCR beta chain appeared a single time. The entry originates in a study of T cell responses to AZD1222 COVID-19 vaccine. Sequencing was performed with immunoSEQ multiplex PCR; in TCRdb, only in-frame clones are kept and a portion is missing. The data hold around 160,000 clones, with over 80% observed a single time. The V end lost 2 bases, the J end lost 4 bases, and 13 bases lay between the germline ends. CDR3 length: 15 residues. Germline V gene lookup returns CDR1 KGHDR and CDR2 SFDVKD. The input for sequencing was peripheral blood, taken on day 0 of MenACWY control vaccination. The V call is TRBV24-1, the J call TRBJ2-5; D might be TRBD1 (7 bases). This receptor was obtained from an adult in good health. The CDR3 protein is CATSDSHRGGETQYF. For the CDR3, the DNA is TGTGCCACCAGTGATTCTCACAGGGGAGGAGAGACCCAGTACTTC.